One sample yielded the 12 T cell receptor beta chains listed below, sequenced in a study of blood T cell repertoires in COVID-19. Sequencing used immunoSEQ multiplex PCR; TCRdb keeps in-frame clones, though not all of them. The sample records fewer than 350,000 clones, approximately 83% being singletons. The sample comprised peripheral blood. The receptors derive from a woman aged 25 to 39 who had recovered from COVID-19.

The chain couples TRBV19 to TRBJ2-1, with TRBD2 matching 12 bases. Germline V CDR1 and CDR2: LNHDA, SQIVND (reference sequence). CDR3 length: 15 amino acids. J was trimmed by 8 bases and V by 6 bases; bases with no gene match: 8. CDR3 sequence: CASSPLAGGGHEQFF. The CDR3, as DNA: TGTGCCAGTAGCCCTCTAGCGGGAGGGGGCCATGAGCAGTTCTTC.

The chain carries TRBV5-5 and TRBJ2-3, with a possible D match to TRBD1 (5 bases). CDR1 and CDR2 (germline): SGHKS, YYEKEE (reference sequence). The CDR3 has 16 residues. Deletions cut 0 bases from V and 2 bases from J, with 13 bases between. CDR3 nucleotide sequence: TGTGCCAGCAGCTTGGAGGGCCCAGGGTCCACAGATACGCAGTATTTT. It encodes CASSLEGPGSTDTQYF.

The V gene is TRBV7-2, the J gene TRBJ2-1, with TRBD2 identical over 11 bases. Germline V gene lookup returns CDR1 SGHTA and CDR2 FQGNSA. The ends lost 6 bases at V and 0 bases at J; junction bases unmatched: 4. This CDR3 region has 16 residues. CDR3 loop: CASRPTSGSSYNEQFF. The CDR3 bases are TGTGCCAGCAGACCAACTAGCGGGAGCTCCTACAATGAGCAGTTCTTC.

The chain is built from TRBV18 and TRBJ2-1, with D perhaps matching TRBD2 (6 bases). With 5 bases removed from V and 0 bases from J, the gap between germline ends came to 14 bases. Germline CDR1 and CDR2: KGHSH and LQKENI. The CDR3 is 16 residues long. In nucleotides, the CDR3 is TGTGCCAGCTCAAGCCTAACTAGCCGCTCCTACAATGAGCAGTTCTTC. It is translated as CASSSLTSRSYNEQFF.

This clone has just a few counts. V usage is TRBV19 and J usage is TRBJ1-5, with D possibly being TRBD1 (6 bases). From germline, CDR1 is LNHDA and CDR2 SQIVND (reference sequence). Trimming cost V 6 bases and J 6 bases, with 15 bases left between them. The CDR3 is 14 amino acids. The CDR3 DNA sequence: TGTGCCAGTAGCCGTGTTGGGGGCGCTCAGCCCCAGCATTTT. Protein: CASSRVGGAQPQHF.

The V call is TRBV30, the J call TRBJ2-1; a weak D match, TRBD2 (6 bases). This CDR3 is built from 14 residues. V lost 2 bases and J 8 bases, leaving 16 bases between the germline ends. In germline, CDR1 is GTSNPN, CDR2 SVGIG (reference sequence). The CDR3 region is CAWSRESLMDEQFF. The CDR3 DNA is TGTGCCTGGAGTCGGGAGAGCCTCATGGATGAGCAGTTCTTC.

This chain links TRBV21-1 with TRBJ2-5; TRBD2, as called in the table, went unchecked against the DNA. TRBV21-1 is deemed a pseudogene. The CDR3 has 14 residues. The CDR3 loop reads CASSGRNGRETQYF. DNA of the CDR3: TGTGCCAGCAGCGGGAGAAATGGGCGGGAGACCCAGTACTTC.

The J gene is TRBJ2-7, the V gene TRBV30, with a possible D match to TRBD2 (6 bases). Germline lookup yields CDR1 GTSNPN and CDR2 SVGIG (reference sequence). The CDR3 covers 14 residues. Trimming pared 4 bases from V and 3 bases from J, leaving 16 bases between. The CDR3: CAWTVGGKNYEQYF. The CDR3 coding sequence is TGTGCCTGGACTGTGGGGGGTAAGAACTACGAGCAGTACTTC.

CDR3 loop: CSVVTGTGLGYTF. The DNA for the CDR3 is TGCAGCGTTGTGACCGGGACAGGGCTTGGCTACACCTTC. The chain employs TRBV29-1 and TRBJ1-2; 9 nucleotides match TRBD1. Germline assignment: CDR1 SQVTM and CDR2 ANQGSEA. This CDR3 is 13 amino acids long. The junction had 7 bases not matched to a gene; V was cut back by 4 bases and J by 7 bases.

The gene calls are TRBV4-2 and TRBJ2-1; 12 bases fit TRBD2. Per the germline V gene, CDR1 is LGHNA and CDR2 is YNFKEQ. The trim removed 0 bases at V and 5 bases at J, leaving 2 bases unmatched. The CDR3 is 16 residues long. The CDR3 is CASSQDRLAGDNEQFF. DNA of the CDR3: TGTGCCAGCAGCCAAGATAGACTAGCGGGAGACAATGAGCAGTTCTTC.

The chain recombines TRBV10-3 with TRBJ2-3, with 13 nucleotides matching TRBD2. The germline gives CDR1 ENHRY, CDR2 SYGVKD. With V trimmed by 7 bases and J by 6 bases, 10 bases remained unmatched. This CDR3 spans 16 amino acids. CDR3 bases: TGTGCCATCAAACTAGCGGGGGGGCATGGTGAGGATACGCAGTATTTT. Its protein is CAIKLAGGHGEDTQYF.

This chain links TRBV30 with TRBJ2-7, with a tentative D call TRBD1 (6 bases). The length of the CDR3 is 14 residues. The germline CDR1 and CDR2 sequences are GTSNPN and SVGIG (reference sequence). V lost 4 bases, J lost 4 bases, and 17 bases lay in between. CDR3 DNA sequence: TGTGCCTGGAATCAGGCAGGGGACGGGTACGAGCAGTACTTC. This translates into CAWNQAGDGYEQYF. The entire variable domain, with the rest obtained from reference TRBV30 and TRBJ2-7, is as follows: SQTIHQWPATLVQPVGSPLSLECTVEGTSNPNLYWYRQAAGRGLQLLFYSVGIGQISSEVPQNLSASRPQDRQFILSSKKLLLSDSGFYLCAWNQAGDGYEQYFGPGTRLTVT.